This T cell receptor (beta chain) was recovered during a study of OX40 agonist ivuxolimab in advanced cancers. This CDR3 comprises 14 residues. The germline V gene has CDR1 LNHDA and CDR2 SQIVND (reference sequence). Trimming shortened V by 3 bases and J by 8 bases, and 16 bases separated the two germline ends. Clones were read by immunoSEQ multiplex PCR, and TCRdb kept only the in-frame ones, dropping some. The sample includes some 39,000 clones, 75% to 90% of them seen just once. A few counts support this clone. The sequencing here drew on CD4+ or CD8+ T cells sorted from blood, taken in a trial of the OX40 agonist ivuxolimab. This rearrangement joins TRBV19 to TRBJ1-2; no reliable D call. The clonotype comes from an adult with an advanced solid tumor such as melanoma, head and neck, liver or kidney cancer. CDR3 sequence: CASSIPVGRGGYTF. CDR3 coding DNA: TGTGCCAGTAGTATCCCGGTGGGAAGAGGCGGCTACACCTTC. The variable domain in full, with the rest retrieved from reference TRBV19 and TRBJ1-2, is DGGITQSPKYLFRKEGQNVTLSCEQNLNHDAMYWYRQDPGQGLRLIYYSQIVNDFQKGDIAEGYSVSREKKESFPLTVTSAQKNPTAFYLCASSIPVGRGGYTFGSGTRLTVV.